The clone carrying this T cell receptor (beta chain) showed up many times. The sample is drawn from a study of T cells in Graves' hyperthyroidism and ophthalmopathy. RNA transcripts provided the source from which TCR beta CDR3 regions were amplified. A first-round RT-PCR of the TCR CDR3 used the HTBI primer set. A single record per CDR3 protein comes from TCRdb applying MiXCR to the multiplex PCR reads. Of some 580,000 distinct CDR3 sequences listed, 15% to 20% are singletons. CDR1 is SGHAT, CDR2 FQNNGV, per germline. This CDR3 is built from 12 residues. Trimming stripped 5 bases from V and 15 bases from J, with 17 bases between.

This chain joins TRBV11-2 and TRBJ2-1; either TRBD1 or TRBD2 may fit D (5 bases each). This sequence was found in a woman in her forties with Graves' ophthalmopathy. The sequenced sample was blood. CDR3 residues: CASSPGPRHGFF. CDR3 nucleotide sequence: TGTGCCAGCAGCCCGGGACCGCGACACGGGTTCTTC.